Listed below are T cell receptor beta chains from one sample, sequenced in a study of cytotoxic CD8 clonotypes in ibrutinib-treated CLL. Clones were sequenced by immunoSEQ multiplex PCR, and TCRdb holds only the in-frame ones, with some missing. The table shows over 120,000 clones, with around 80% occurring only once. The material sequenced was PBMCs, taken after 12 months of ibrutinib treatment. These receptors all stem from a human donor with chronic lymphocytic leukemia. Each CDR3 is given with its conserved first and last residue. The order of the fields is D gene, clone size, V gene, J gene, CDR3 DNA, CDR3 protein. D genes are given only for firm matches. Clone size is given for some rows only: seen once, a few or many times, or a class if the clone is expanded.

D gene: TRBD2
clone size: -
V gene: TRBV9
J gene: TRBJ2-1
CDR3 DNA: TGTGCCAGCAGCGTAGATTGGGCTAGCGGGAGTTATGAGCAGTTCTTC
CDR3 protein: CASSVDWASGSYEQFF

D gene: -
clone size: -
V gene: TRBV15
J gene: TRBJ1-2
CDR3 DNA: TGTGCCACCAGCAGCCTTCATCGAAGTAACTATGGCTACACCTTC
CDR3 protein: CATSSLHRSNYGYTF

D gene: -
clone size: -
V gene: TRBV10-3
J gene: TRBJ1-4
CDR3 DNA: TGTGCCATCAGTGAAGGTCCAGACGGCGAAAAACTGTTTTTT
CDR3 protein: CAISEGPDGEKLFF

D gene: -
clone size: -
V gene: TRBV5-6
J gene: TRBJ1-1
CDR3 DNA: TGTGCCAGCAGCTTGATCCCGGGGCGAGTTAGCACTGAAGCTTTCTTT
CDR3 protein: CASSLIPGRVSTEAFF

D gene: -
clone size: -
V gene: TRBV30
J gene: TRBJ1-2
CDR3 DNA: TGTGCCTGGAGTGTACTGGGCAGGGTAAGGGGCTACACCTTC
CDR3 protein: CAWSVLGRVRGYTF

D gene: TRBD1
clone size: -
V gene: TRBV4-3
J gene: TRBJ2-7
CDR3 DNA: TGCGCCAGCAGCCGGAAGGGACAGGGGGCCTACGAGCAGTACTTC
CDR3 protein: CASSRKGQGAYEQYF

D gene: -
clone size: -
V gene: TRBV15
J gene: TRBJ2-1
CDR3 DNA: TGTGCCACCAGCAGAGCGTATTTTGGGGTAGGGAATGAGCAGTTCTTC
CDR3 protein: CATSRAYFGVGNEQFF

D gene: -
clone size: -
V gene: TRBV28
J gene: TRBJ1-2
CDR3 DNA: TGTGCCAGCAGTTTTCGTTGGGGGACTAACTATGGCTACACCTTC
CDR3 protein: CASSFRWGTNYGYTF

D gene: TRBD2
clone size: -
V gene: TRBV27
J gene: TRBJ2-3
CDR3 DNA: TGTGCCAGCAGTTTCTTAGGACTAGCGGGAGGGATGTGGGATACGCAGTATTTT
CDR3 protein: CASSFLGLAGGMWDTQYF

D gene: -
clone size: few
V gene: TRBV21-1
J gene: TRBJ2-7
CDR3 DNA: TGTGCCAGCAGGCATGGGACTAGCGGGCCATGCCTAACCTACGAGCAGTACTTC
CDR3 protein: CASRHGTSGPCLTYEQYF

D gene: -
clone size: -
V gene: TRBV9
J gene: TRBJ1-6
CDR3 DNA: TGTGCCAGCAGCGTAGTTGAAGATAATTCACCCCTCCACTTT
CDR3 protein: CASSVVEDNSPLHF

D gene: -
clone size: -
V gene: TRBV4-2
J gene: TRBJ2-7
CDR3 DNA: TGTGCCAGCAGCCAAGATCCCGCCTGGGCAGGGAAAACCTCCTACGAGCAGTACTTC
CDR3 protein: CASSQDPAWAGKTSYEQYF

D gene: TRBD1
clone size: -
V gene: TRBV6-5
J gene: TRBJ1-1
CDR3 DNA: TGTGCCAGCAGTTCCCCGACAGGGGCCACTGAAGCTTTCTTT
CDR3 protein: CASSSPTGATEAFF

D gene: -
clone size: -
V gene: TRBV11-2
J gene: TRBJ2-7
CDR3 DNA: TGTGCCAGCAGCCAGCAGGGTTCTAGCGAGCAGTACTTC
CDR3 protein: CASSQQGSSEQYF

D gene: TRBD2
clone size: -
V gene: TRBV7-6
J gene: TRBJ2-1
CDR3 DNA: TGTGCCAGCCGCCGAAGCGGGGGACTAGGGGGCAATGAGCAGTTCTTC
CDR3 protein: CASRRSGGLGGNEQFF

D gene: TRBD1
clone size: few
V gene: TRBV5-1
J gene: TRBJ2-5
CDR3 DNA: TGCGCCAGCAGTAGGGACAGAGGGGGCCAAGAGACCCAGTACTTC
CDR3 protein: CASSRDRGGQETQYF

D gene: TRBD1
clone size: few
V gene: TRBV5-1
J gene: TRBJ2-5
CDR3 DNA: TGCGCCAGCAGCTTGACGCAGAACAGGGGGCTAGGGGAGACCCAGTACTTC
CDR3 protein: CASSLTQNRGLGETQYF

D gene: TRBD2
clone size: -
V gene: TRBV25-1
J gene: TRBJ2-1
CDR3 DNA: TGTGCCAGCAGTGAGGCGGGAGCTTTCTCCTACAATGAGCAGTTCTTC
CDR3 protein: CASSEAGAFSYNEQFF

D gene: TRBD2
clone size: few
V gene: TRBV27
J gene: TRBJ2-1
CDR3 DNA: TGTGCCAGCAGTTATGGGAGGGCGGGGGAGCAGTTCTTC
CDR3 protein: CASSYGRAGEQFF

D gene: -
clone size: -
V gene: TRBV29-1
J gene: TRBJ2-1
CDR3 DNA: TGCAGCGTTGAACTGGCATACAATGAGCAGTTCTTC
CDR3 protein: CSVELAYNEQFF

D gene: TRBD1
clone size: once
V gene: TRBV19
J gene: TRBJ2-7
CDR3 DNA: TGTGCCAGTAGTAGCCGGGACAGGGGGCGCTACGAGCAGTACTTC
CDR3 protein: CASSSRDRGRYEQYF

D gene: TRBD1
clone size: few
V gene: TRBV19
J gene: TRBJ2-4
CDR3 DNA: TGTGCCAGTAGTGACAGGGTCGGCAAAAACATTCAGTACTTC
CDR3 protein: CASSDRVGKNIQYF